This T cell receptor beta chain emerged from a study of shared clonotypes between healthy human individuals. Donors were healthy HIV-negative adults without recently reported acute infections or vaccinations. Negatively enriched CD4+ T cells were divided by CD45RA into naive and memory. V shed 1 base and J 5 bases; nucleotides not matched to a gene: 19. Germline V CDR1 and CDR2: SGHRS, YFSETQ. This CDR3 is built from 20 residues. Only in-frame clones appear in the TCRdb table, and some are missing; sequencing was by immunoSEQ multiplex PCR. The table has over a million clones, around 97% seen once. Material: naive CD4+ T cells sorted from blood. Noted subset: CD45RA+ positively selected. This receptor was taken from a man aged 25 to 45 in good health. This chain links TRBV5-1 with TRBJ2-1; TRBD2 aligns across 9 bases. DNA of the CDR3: TGCGCCAGCAGCTTGTCGGCGGGAGGGCCTATCACGCGCGCGCACAATGAGCAGTTCTTC. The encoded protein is CASSLSAGGPITRAHNEQFF.